Listed below are T cell receptor beta chains from one sample, sequenced in a study of control samples from healthy donors and cancer patients. Measured with immunoSEQ multiplex PCR; TCRdb has only the in-frame clones, and not every one. Of 150,000 to 200,000 clones in the sample, under 96% are singletons; the top ten hold about 0.94%. The sample comprised blood. Receptors were obtained from a woman in her 30s in good health. CDR3s include the opening cysteine and the closing phenylalanine or tryptophan. A D gene is named only where the DNA matches it firmly.

TRBV20-1	NA	TRBJ1-6	CSAGRGGPLHF
TRBV5-6	NA	TRBJ1-2	CASSLDRYYGYTF
TRBV28	TRBD1	TRBJ2-1	CASNPRGWDEQFF
TRBV6-4	NA	TRBJ2-1	CASSAQGGEQFF
TRBV7-9	NA	TRBJ1-2	CASSIHQLYGYTF
TRBV5-1	TRBD1	TRBJ1-2	CASSPPGQGDYGYTF
TRBV28	TRBD1	TRBJ1-6	CASSLWEDRANSPLHF
TRBV9	NA	TRBJ2-7	CASSPDNSYEQYF
TRBV2	NA	TRBJ1-4	CASSQSGTVNEKLFF
TRBV30	TRBD1	TRBJ1-3	CACTWGTAGNTIYF
TRBV6-5	NA	TRBJ2-3	CASTFRGPDTQYF
TRBV27	TRBD2	TRBJ2-1	CASSFFSGGHYNEQFF
TRBV5-1	NA	TRBJ2-2	CASSGGELFF
TRBV5-1	TRBD1	TRBJ1-5	CASSLGGGGANQPQHF
TRBV30	NA	TRBJ1-5	CAWSADSNSNQPQHF
TRBV6-5	TRBD2	TRBJ2-1	CASSPGLADYNEQFF
TRBV6-2/TRBV6-3	NA	TRBJ1-5	CASSSWRDQPQHF
TRBV6-6	NA	TRBJ2-7	CASSATAQQYF
TRBV6-5	TRBD1	TRBJ1-5	CASTKTGGDQPQHF
TRBV14	NA	TRBJ2-7	CASRRDFTYEQYF
TRBV5-5	NA	TRBJ1-2	CASSLVQTNYGYTF
TRBV18	TRBD1	TRBJ2-7	CASSPGTGVGEQYF
TRBV6-6	NA	TRBJ1-1	CASSYTGSMNTEAFF
TRBV4-2	NA	TRBJ2-7	CASSPEGSRDEQYF
TRBV28	NA	TRBJ1-6	CASSLIGVGNSPLHF
TRBV18	NA	TRBJ2-6	CASSPLDRSWGANVLTF
TRBV4-1	NA	TRBJ2-1	CASSQGRVNEQFF
TRBV12-3/TRBV12-4	NA	TRBJ1-2	CASSTRTDYGYTF